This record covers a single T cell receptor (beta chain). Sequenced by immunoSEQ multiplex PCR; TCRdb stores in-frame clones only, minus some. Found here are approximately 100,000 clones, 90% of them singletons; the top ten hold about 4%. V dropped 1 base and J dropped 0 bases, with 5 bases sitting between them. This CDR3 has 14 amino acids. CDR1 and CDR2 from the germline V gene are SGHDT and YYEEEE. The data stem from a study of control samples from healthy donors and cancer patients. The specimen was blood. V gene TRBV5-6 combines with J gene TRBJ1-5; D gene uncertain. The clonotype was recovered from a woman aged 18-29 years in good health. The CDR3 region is CASSLQNSNQPQHF. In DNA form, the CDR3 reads TGTGCCAGCAGCTTGCAGAATAGCAATCAGCCCCAGCATTTT.